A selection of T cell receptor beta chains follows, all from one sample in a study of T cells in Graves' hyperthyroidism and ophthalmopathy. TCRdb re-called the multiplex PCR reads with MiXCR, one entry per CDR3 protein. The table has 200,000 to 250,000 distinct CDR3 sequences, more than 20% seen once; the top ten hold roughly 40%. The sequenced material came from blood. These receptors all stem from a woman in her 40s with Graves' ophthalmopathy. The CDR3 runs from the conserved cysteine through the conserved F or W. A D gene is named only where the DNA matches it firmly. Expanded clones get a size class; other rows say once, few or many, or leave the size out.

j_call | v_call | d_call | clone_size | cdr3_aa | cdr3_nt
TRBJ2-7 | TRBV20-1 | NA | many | CSARHRGGNEQYF | TGCAGTGCTAGACACAGGGGGGGCAACGAGCAGTACTTC
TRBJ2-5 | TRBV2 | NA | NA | CASTFVGGETQYF | TGTGCCAGCACCTTCGTGGGGGGAGAGACCCAGTACTTC
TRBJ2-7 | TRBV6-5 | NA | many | CASSYSRVPSYEQYF | TGTGCCAGCAGTTACTCTCGGGTCCCGTCCTACGAGCAGTACTTC
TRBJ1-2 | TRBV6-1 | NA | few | CASNDSKRGYNF | TGTGCCAGCAACGACAGTAAAAGAGGCTACAACTTC
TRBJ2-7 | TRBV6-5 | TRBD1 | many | CASTRDRDVPYEQYF | TGTGCCAGCACCCGGGACAGGGATGTTCCCTACGAGCAGTACTTC
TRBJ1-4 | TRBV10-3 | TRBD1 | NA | CAISPGRGQMNEKLFF | TGTGCCATCAGCCCCGGACGGGGACAGATGAATGAAAAACTGTTTTTT
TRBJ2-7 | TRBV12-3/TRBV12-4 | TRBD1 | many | CATSQGAVTYEQYF | TGTGCCACCAGTCAGGGGGCCGTAACCTACGAGCAGTACTTC
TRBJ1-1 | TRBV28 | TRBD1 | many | CASSLRSWPGGNTEAFF | TGTGCCAGCAGTTTAAGGTCCTGGCCAGGGGGGAACACTGAAGCTTTCTTT
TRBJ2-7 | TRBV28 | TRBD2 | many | CASRTGLHYEQYF | TGTGCCAGCAGGACGGGACTACACTACGAGCAGTACTTC
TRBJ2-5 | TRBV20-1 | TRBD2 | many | CSKQGTSERRETQYF | TGCAGCAAGCAAGGGACTAGCGAACGAAGAGAGACCCAGTACTTC
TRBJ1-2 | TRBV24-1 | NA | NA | CATSDLSGVGGYTF | TGTGCCACCAGTGATTTGTCAGGGGTTGGCGGCTACACCTTC
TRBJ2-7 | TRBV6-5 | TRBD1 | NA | CASSYRDRDYEQYF | TGTGCCAGCAGTTACCGCGACAGGGATTACGAGCAGTACTTC
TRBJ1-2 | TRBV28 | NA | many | CASSSPDGTNYGYTF | TGTGCCAGCAGTTCCCCGGACGGGACTAACTATGGCTACACCTTC
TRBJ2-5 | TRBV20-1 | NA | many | CSARLGGTYQETQYF | TGCAGTGCCAGGTTGGGAGGAACCTACCAGGAGACCCAGTACTTC
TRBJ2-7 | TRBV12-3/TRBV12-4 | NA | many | CASTPGGWYEQYF | TGTGCCAGCACCCCAGGCGGGTGGTACGAGCAGTACTTC
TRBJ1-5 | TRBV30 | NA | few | CAWSGTGNSNQPQHF | TGTGCCTGGAGCGGCACAGGGAATAGCAATCAGCCCCAGCATTTT
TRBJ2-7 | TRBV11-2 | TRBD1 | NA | CASSLLDRVGFYEQYF | TGTGCCAGCAGCTTACTGGACAGGGTGGGATTCTACGAGCAGTACTTC
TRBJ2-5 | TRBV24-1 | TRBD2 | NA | CATSDSGLAGEETQYF | TGTGCCACCAGTGATTCTGGACTAGCGGGAGAGGAGACCCAGTACTTC
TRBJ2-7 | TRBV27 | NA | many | CASSLLGPPHSEQYF | TGTGCCAGCAGTTTGCTGGGACCCCCGCATAGCGAGCAGTACTTC
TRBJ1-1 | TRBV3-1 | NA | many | CASSHPRDKNTEAFF | TGTGCCAGCAGCCATCCCCGGGACAAGAACACTGAAGCTTTCTTT
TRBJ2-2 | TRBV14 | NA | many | CASSLGRTTGELFF | TGTGCCAGCAGCCTCGGGAGAACAACCGGGGAGCTGTTTTTT
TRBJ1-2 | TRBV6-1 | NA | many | CASSEIWNGYTF | TGTGCCAGCAGTGAAATTTGGAATGGCTACACCTTC
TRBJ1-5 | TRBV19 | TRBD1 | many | CASRRGTGDSNQPQHF | TGTGCCAGTAGACGCGGGACAGGGGATAGCAATCAGCCCCAGCATTTT
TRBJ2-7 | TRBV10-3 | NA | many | CAISWDYEQYF | TGTGCCATCAGTTGGGACTACGAGCAGTACTTC
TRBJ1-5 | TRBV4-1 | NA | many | CASSQDNRVQHF | TGCGCCAGCAGCCAAGATAACCGGGTTCAGCATTTT
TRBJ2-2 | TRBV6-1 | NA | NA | CASSARGGELFF | TGTGCCAGCAGTGCTCGTGGCGGGGAGCTGTTTTTT
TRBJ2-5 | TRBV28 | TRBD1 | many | CASSTPGQGYRETQYF | TGTGCCAGCAGTACCCCGGGACAGGGGTATCGAGAGACCCAGTACTTC
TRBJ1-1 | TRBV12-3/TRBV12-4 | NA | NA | CASSPSPHTEAFF | TGTGCCAGCAGTCCGTCCCCTCACACTGAAGCTTTCTTT
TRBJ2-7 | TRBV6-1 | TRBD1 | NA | CASSTGDEQYF | TGTGCCAGCAGCACAGGGGACGAGCAGTACTTC
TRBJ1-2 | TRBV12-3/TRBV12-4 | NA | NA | CASSLSRSYTF | TGTGCCAGCAGTTTAAGTAGAAGCTACACCTTC
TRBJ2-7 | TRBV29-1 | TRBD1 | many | CSVTRTGSYEQYF | TGCAGCGTAACCCGGACAGGTTCCTACGAGCAGTACTTC
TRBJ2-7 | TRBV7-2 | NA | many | CASSLVAGLLSEQYF | TGTGCCAGCAGCTTAGTGGCAGGCCTCCTTTCCGAGCAGTACTTC
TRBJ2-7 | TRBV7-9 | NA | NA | CASSPVISYEQYF | TGTGCCAGCAGCCCGGTTATCTCCTACGAGCAGTACTTC
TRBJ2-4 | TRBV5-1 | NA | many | CASSLRAVGGLNIQYF | TGCGCCAGCAGCTTGAGGGCAGTTGGGGGCTTAAACATTCAGTACTTC
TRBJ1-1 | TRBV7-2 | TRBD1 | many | CASSLMTGGSTEAFF | TGTGCCAGCAGCTTAATGACAGGGGGTTCGACTGAAGCTTTCTTT
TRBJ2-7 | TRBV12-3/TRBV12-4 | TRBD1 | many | CASSPGQGVYEQYF | TGTGCCAGCAGCCCAGGACAGGGGGTCTACGAGCAGTACTTC
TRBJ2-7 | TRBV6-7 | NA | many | CASSYRTVPRNYEQYF | TGTGCCAGCAGTTACAGGACGGTCCCGAGGAACTACGAGCAGTACTTC
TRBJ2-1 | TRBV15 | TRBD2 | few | CAFRLAGGETQFF | TGTGCCTTCCGACTAGCGGGAGGAGAGACCCAGTTCTTC
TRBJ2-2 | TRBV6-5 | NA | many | CASSYNIANTGELFF | TGTGCCAGCAGTTACAACATAGCGAACACCGGGGAGCTGTTTTTT
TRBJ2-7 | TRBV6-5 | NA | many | CASRSGSEQYF | TGTGCCAGCAGGAGTGGATCCGAGCAGTACTTC
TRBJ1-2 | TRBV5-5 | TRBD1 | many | CASSLPGTGNYGYTF | TGTGCCAGCAGCTTGCCCGGGACAGGAAACTATGGCTACACCTTC
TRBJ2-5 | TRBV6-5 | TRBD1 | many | CASSLYPDRGETQYF | TGTGCCAGCAGCCTATACCCTGACAGGGGGGAGACCCAGTACTTC
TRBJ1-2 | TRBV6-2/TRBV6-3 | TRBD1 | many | CASSYTVWPGGALFYGYTF | TGTGCCAGCAGTTACACGGTCTGGCCAGGGGGCGCTTTGTTCTATGGCTACACCTTC
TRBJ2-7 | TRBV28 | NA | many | CASSPHSLRYEQYF | TGTGCCAGCAGTCCACACTCCCTCAGGTACGAGCAGTACTTC
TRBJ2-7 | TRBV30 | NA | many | CAWSGRGSYEQYF | TGTGCCTGGAGTGGAAGGGGGAGCTACGAGCAGTACTTC
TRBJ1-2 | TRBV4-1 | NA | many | CASSQESRGDYGYTF | TGCGCCAGCAGCCAAGAGTCCAGGGGAGACTATGGCTACACCTTC
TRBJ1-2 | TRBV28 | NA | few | CASSLFRAAESF | TGTGCCAGCAGTTTATTCAGGGCGGCTGAGTCCTTC
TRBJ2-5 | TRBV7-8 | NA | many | CASSARGAGETQYF | TGTGCCAGCAGCGCCCGAGGGGCGGGGGAGACCCAGTACTTC
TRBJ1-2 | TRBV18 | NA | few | CASSPSTGTPNNYGYTF | TGTGCCAGCTCACCATCAACCGGGACACCGAATAACTATGGCTACACCTTC
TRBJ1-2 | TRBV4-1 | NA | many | CASSQKSNYGYTF | TGCGCCAGCAGCCAAAAGTCTAACTATGGCTACACCTTC
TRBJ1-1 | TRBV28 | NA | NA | CASTLPRTNTEAFF | TGTGCCAGCACCCTTCCGCGGACGAACACTGAAGCTTTCTTT
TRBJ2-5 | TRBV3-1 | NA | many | CASSHRQPYQETQYF | TGTGCCAGCAGCCATCGACAGCCGTACCAAGAGACCCAGTACTTC
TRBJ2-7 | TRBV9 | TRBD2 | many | CASSPGFSGDYEQYF | TGTGCCAGCAGCCCAGGATTTAGCGGGGACTACGAGCAGTACTTC
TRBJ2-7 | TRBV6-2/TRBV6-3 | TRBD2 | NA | CASSYGTSGSEQYF | TGTGCCAGCAGTTACGGGACTAGCGGAAGCGAGCAGTACTTC
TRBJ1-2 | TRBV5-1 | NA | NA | CASSPEGQRGGYGYTF | TGCGCCAGCAGCCCGGAAGGTCAAAGGGGAGGCTATGGCTACACCTTC
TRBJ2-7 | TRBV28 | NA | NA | CASSRTHLEQYF | TGTGCCAGCAGTCGGACCCACCTTGAGCAGTACTTC
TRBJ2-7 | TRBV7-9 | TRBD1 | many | CASRNPGTGGNEQYF | TGTGCCAGCAGAAATCCCGGGACAGGGGGCAACGAGCAGTACTTC
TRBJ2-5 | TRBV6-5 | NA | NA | CASSYSSQGQATQYF | TGTGCCAGCAGTTACTCGAGCCAGGGTCAAGCGACCCAGTACTTC